These 11 T cell receptor beta chains were all obtained from the same sample, sequenced in a study of CD8+CD57+ T cells in acquired aplastic anemia. Genomic DNA acted as the template from which TCR beta VDJ combination and CDR3 sequence profiling were carried out. TCRdb analysed the reads with MiXCR anew, one entry per CDR3 protein. The sample records 98,000 or so distinct CDR3 sequences, 40% to 60% being singletons. Sequences were obtained from sorted CD4+, CD8+, or CD8+CD57+ T cells (not recorded which) from PBMCs. These receptors were obtained from a human donor in good health, serving as a control.

The V and J genes are TRBV25-1 and TRBJ1-1; 7 bases map to TRBD1. The CDR3 loop spans 18 amino acids. V lost 6 bases and J lost 6; bases outside the gene matches: 22. The V gene's germline CDR1 is MGHDK and CDR2 SYGVNS. Written as DNA, the CDR3 is TGTGCCAGCAGCCCCTACCCGGACAGGCTAAGTGGCCGGTCTGAAGCTTTCTTT. This sequence encodes CASSPYPDRLSGRSEAFF.

This chain connects TRBV7-6 to TRBJ2-5, with D hard to call. Germline loops: CDR1 SGHVS, CDR2 FNYEAQ. Trimming cost V 1 base and J 5 bases, with 8 bases left between them. This CDR3 has 13 residues. The CDR3 DNA is TGTGCCAGCAGCTTAGGTGTGGGGGAGACCCAGTACTTC. Protein sequence: CASSLGVGETQYF.

The chain employs TRBV2 and TRBJ2-2; D may match TRBD1 or TRBD2 (5 bases each). The V end lost 7 bases, the J end lost 4 bases, and 16 bases lay between the germline ends. The CDR3 contains 15 residues. Germline CDR1 and CDR2: SNHLY and FYNNEI. This chain's CDR3 is CASISGTMSTGELFF. The CDR3 bases are TGTGCCAGCATCTCCGGGACGATGAGCACCGGGGAGCTGTTTTTT.

This clonotype was detected many times. V and J are TRBV29-1 and TRBJ2-2, with 8 bases that match TRBD2. J gave up 0 bases and V 7 bases, and 4 bases lay outside the gene matches. The CDR3 runs 14 residues. Germline-derived CDR1 and CDR2 are SQVTM and ANQGSEA. The CDR3 here is CSGTGGTNTGELFF. CDR3 coding DNA: TGCAGCGGGACGGGGGGGACGAACACCGGGGAGCTGTTTTTT.

This clonotype was picked up a small number of times. The rearrangement uses TRBV7-3 and TRBJ2-5; D remains ambiguous. Trimming cost V 1 base and J 5 bases, with 11 bases left between them. Germline CDR1 and CDR2: SGHTA and FQGTGA. CDR3 size: 14 residues. The CDR3: CASSLRGGPETQYF. As DNA, the CDR3 is TGTGCCAGCAGCTTAAGAGGCGGTCCGGAGACCCAGTACTTC. The complete variable domain, with remaining parts taken from reference TRBV7-3 and TRBJ2-5, reads GAGVSQTPSNKVTEKGKYVELRCDPISGHTALYWYRQSLGQGPEFLIYFQGTGAADDSGLPNDRFFAVRPEGSVSTLKIQRTERGDSAVYLCASSLRGGPETQYFGPGTRLLVL.

The chain joins TRBV27 to TRBJ2-1, with D possibly TRBD2 on 5 matching bases. Germline lookup yields CDR1 MNHEY and CDR2 SMNVEV (reference sequence). The CDR3 runs to 15 residues. V lost 0 bases and J 3 bases, leaving 9 bases between the germline ends. CDR3 in amino acids: CASSLSRTLYNEQFF. DNA of the CDR3: TGTGCCAGCAGTTTATCGCGGACTCTCTACAATGAGCAGTTCTTC.

This clonotype was recorded only once. Being one base from a much bigger clone, this may be a read error. The genes are TRBV6-6 and TRBJ1-1; maybe TRBD1 (5 bases). The CDR3 contains 15 residues. CDR1 is MNHNY and CDR2 is SVGAGI in the germline V gene (reference sequence). With 0 bases removed from V and 3 bases from J, the gap between germline ends came to 11 bases. CDR3 coding DNA: TGTGCCAGCAGTTACTCGCAGGGAATGGACACTGAAGCTTTCTTT. Translated: CASSYSQGMDTEAFF.

Ten or more counts support this clonotype. This chain uses TRBV6-2 or TRBV6-3 with TRBJ2-7; unclear D gene. The CDR3 loop spans 14 amino acids. Between the trimmed V and J ends, which lost 2 bases and 0 bases, there was a span of 8 bases. Germline CDR1 MNHEY, CDR2 SVGEGT. The CDR3 DNA reads as TGTGCCAGCAGTTACGTCGGGTCCTCCTACGAGCAGTACTTC. This encodes CASSYVGSSYEQYF.

As concerns this clonotype: The germline gene is not matched at one end of the junction; a read error may be the cause. In nucleotides, the CDR3 is TGTGTCATCAGTGAGTCAGGACAGGGGAACAATGAGCAGTACTTC. It specifies CVISESGQGNNEQYF. This chain connects TRBV10-3 to TRBJ2-7, with 9 positions matching TRBD1. CDR3 length: 15 residues. CDR1 is ENHRY and CDR2 is SYGVKD in the germline V gene.

J is TRBJ2-7 and V is TRBV24-1, with 13 nucleotides matching TRBD2. V lost 4 bases to trimming and J lost 4 bases; unmatched junction nucleotides: 9. The germline gives CDR1 KGHDR, CDR2 SFDVKD. This CDR3 region has 17 residues. The CDR3 sequence is CATSDAPGLAGRYEQYF. The CDR3 nucleotides read TGTGCCACCAGTGACGCGCCGGGACTAGCGGGGAGGTACGAGCAGTACTTC.

CDR3 bases: TGCGCCAGCAGCCCAACTAGCGGGGGGGCGGAGACCCAGTACTTC. Protein: CASSPTSGGAETQYF. The chain links TRBV4-3 to TRBJ2-5, with TRBD2 matching over 13 bases. J lost 5 bases, V lost 4 bases, and 4 bases had no gene match. The CDR3 covers 15 residues. Germline loops: CDR1 LGHNA, CDR2 YSLEER.